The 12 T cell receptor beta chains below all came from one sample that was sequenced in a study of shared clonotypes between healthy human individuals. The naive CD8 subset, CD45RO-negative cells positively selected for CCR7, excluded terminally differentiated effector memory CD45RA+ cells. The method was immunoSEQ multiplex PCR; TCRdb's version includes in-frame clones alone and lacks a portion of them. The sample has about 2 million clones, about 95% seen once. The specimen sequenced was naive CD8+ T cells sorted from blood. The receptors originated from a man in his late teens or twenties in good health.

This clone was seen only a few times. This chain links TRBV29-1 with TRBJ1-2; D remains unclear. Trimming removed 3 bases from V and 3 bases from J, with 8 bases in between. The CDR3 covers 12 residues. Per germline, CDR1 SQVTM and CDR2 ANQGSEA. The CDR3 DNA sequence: TGCAGCGTTGAGGGCAGCTACTATGGCTACACCTTC. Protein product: CSVEGSYYGYTF. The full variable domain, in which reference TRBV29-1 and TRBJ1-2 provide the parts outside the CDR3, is SAVISQKPSRDICQRGTSLTIQCQVDSQVTMMFWYRQQPGQSLTLIATANQGSEATYESGFVIDKFPISRPNLTFSTLTVSNMSPEDSSIYLCSVEGSYYGYTFGSGTRLTVV.

CDR3 amino acids: CASTTAQVSEKLFF. CDR3 nucleotide sequence: TGTGCCAGCACCACCGCGCAGGTTAGCGAAAAACTGTTTTTT. The chain is built from TRBV6-5 and TRBJ1-4; D ambiguous. V lost 7 bases to trimming and J lost 8 bases, with 17 bases between them. The CDR3 loop spans 14 amino acids. The germline CDR1 and CDR2 sequences are MNHEY and SVGAGI.

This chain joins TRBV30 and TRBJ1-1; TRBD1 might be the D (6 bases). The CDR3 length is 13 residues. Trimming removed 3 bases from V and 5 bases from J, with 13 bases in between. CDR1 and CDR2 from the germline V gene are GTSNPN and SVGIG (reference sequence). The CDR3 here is CAWSIQGYTEAFF. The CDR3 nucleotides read TGTGCCTGGAGCATCCAGGGGTATACTGAAGCTTTCTTT.

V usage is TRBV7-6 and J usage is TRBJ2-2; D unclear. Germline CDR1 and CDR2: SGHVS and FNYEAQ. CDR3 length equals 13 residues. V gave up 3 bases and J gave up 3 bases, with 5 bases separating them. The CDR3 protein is CASSFGDTGELFF. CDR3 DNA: TGTGCCAGCAGCTTCGGCGACACCGGGGAGCTGTTTTTT.

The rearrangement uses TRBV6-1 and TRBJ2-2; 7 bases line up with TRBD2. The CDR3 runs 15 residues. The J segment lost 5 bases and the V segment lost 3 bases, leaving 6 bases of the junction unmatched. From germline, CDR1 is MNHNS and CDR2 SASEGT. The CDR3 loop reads CASSDLRELTGELFF. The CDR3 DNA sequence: TGTGCCAGCAGTGATTTGCGGGAGTTGACCGGGGAGCTGTTTTTT.

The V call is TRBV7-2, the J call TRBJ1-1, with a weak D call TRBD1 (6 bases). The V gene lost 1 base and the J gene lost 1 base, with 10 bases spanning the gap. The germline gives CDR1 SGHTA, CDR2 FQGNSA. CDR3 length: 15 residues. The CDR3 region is CASSLGGGPNTEAFF. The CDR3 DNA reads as TGTGCCAGCAGCTTAGGGGGGGGCCCGAACACTGAAGCTTTCTTT.

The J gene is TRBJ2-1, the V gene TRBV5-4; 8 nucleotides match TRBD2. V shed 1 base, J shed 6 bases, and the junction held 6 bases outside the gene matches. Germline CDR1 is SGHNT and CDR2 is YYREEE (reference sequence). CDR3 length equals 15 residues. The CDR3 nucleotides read TGTGCCAGCAGCTTGTTCGGGAGGGCCTCCAATGAGCAGTTCTTC. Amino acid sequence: CASSLFGRASNEQFF.

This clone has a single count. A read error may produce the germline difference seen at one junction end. CDR3 loop: CASSVEDLPGAGANVLTF. CDR3 in DNA: TGTGCCAGCAGCGTCGAGGATTTACCAGGGGCTGGAGCCAACGTCCTGACTTTC. J is TRBJ2-6 and V is TRBV9, with D perhaps TRBD1 (6 bases). The germline gives CDR1 SGDLS, CDR2 YYNGEE. The CDR3 covers 18 residues.

CDR3: CASSIRESYEQYF. Written as DNA, the CDR3 is TGTGCCAGTAGTATCCGGGAGTCCTACGAGCAGTACTTC. The chain couples TRBV19 to TRBJ2-7; tentative D call: TRBD2 (6 bases). Germline CDR1 and CDR2: LNHDA and SQIVND (reference sequence). This CDR3 has 13 amino acids. V was pared by 3 bases and J by 1 base, with 7 bases between.

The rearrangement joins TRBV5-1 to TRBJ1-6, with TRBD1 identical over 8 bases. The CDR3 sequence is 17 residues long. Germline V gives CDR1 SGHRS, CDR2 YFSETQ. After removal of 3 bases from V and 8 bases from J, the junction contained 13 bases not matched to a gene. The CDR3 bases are TGCGCCAGCAGCTCCGGGACAGGAGAAAGGAGGGATTCACCCCTCCACTTT. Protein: CASSSGTGERRDSPLHF. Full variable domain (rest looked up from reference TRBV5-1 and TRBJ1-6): KAGVTQTPRYLIKTRGQQVTLSCSPISGHRSVSWYQQTPGQGLQFLFEYFSETQRNKGNFPGRFSGRQFSNSRSEMNVSTLELGDSALYLCASSSGTGERRDSPLHFGNGTRLTVT.

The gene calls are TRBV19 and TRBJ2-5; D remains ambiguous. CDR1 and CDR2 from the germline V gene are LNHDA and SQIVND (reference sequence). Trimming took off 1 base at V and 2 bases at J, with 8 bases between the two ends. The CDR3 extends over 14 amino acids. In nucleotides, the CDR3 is TGTGCCAGTAGTATAGGTCTGGGACAAGAGACCCAGTACTTC. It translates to CASSIGLGQETQYF.

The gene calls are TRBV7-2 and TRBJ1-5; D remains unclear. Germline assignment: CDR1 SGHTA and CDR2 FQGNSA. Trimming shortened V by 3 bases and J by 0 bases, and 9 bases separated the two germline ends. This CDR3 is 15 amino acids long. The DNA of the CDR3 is TGTGCCAGCAGCTTTGAGGGCTATAGCAATCAGCCCCAGCATTTT. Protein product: CASSFEGYSNQPQHF. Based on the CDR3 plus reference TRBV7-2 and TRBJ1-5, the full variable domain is GAGVSQSPSNKVTEKGKDVELRCDPISGHTALYWYRQSLGQGLEFLIYFQGNSAPDKSGLPSDRFSAERTGGSVSTLTIQRTQQEDSAVYLCASSFEGYSNQPQHFGDGTRLSIL.